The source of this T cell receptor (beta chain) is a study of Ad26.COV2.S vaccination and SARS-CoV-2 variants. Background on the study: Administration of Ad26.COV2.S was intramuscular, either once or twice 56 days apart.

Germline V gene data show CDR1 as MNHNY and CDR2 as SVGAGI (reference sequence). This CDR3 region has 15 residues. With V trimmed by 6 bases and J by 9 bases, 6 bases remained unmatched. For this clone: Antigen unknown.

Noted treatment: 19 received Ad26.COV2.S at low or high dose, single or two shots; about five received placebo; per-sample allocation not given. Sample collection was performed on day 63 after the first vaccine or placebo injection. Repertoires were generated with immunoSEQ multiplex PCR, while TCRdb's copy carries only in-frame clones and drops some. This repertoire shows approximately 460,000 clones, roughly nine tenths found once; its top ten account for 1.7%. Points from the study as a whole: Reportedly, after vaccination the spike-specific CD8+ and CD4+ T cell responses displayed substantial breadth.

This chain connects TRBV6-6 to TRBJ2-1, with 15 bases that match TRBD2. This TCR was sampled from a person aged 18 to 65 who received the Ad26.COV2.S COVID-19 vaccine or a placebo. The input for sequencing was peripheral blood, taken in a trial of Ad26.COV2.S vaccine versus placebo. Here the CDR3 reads CASSRTSGRAGEQFF. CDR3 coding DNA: TGTGCCAGCAGCCGGACTAGCGGGAGGGCCGGTGAGCAGTTCTTC.